This T cell receptor beta chain was captured in a study of Graves' ophthalmopathy and Graves' hyperthyroidism. As for the study in general: Ophthalmopathy not arising within 18 months of follow-up defined hyperthyroidism as stable. Overall study findings and caveats: Sensitivity of 60% to 71% and specificity of nearly 75% were achieved by the model that predicted ophthalmopathy progression.

CDR1 and CDR2 from the germline V gene are SNHLY and FYNNEI. The CDR3 totals 14 residues. V was cut by 6 bases and J by 8 bases, with 16 bases left in between. Amplified TCR beta CDR3 regions were obtained using RNA transcripts as template. The first-round RT-PCR employed HTBI primers together with the Qiagen OneStep RT-PCR kit. A multiplex PCR was then performed as the second round. TCRdb recomputed calls from the multiplex PCR reads with MiXCR, one row per CDR3 protein. The table shows around 590,000 distinct CDR3 sequences, with under 40% occurring only once. As for this clonotype: Its antigen remains unknown.

The genes are TRBV2 and TRBJ2-2; D is unclear. The origin of this receptor is an adult man with Graves' hyperthyroidism. Sequenced sample: peripheral blood or thyroid tissue (not recorded which). The CDR3 is CASSQGPTAGELFF. For the CDR3, the DNA is TGTGCCAGCAGCCAAGGCCCTACAGCGGGGGAGCTGTTTTTT.